Listed below are T cell receptor beta chains from one sample, sequenced in a study of T cell responses to AZD1222 COVID-19 vaccine. The assay was immunoSEQ multiplex PCR, and TCRdb's table has in-frame clones only and misses some. The table includes fewer than 35,000 clones, approximately 90% detected once. This sample comprised peripheral blood, obtained on day 0 of AZD1222 vaccination. Receptor source: an adult in good health. Each CDR3 is given with its conserved first and last residue. The D gene is left open where the match is weak. Expanded clones are given a class, and other clones once, few, many or no size at all.

v_call	j_call	clone_size	d_call	cdr3_nt	cdr3_aa
TRBV9	TRBJ2-5	-	TRBD2	TGTGCCAGCAGCGCTCCTGGGACTAGCGGGGGAGGGACCCAGTACTTC	CASSAPGTSGGGTQYF
TRBV28	TRBJ1-1	-	-	TGTGCCAGCAGTTTTGGTCAGGGGCCGACGAACACTGAAGCTTTCTTT	CASSFGQGPTNTEAFF
TRBV7-9	TRBJ1-1	-	-	TGTGCCAGCAGCTTAGTTGCGGGTTTCGGTAACACTGAAGCTTTCTTT	CASSLVAGFGNTEAFF
TRBV10-3	TRBJ1-5	-	-	TGTGCCGCCAGTCCCGGGCCAGGGTCGGATCAGCCCCAGCATTTT	CAASPGPGSDQPQHF
TRBV6-5	TRBJ1-6	-	TRBD1	TGTGCCTTCAGGACAGGGATTAATTCACCCCTCCACTTT	CAFRTGINSPLHF
TRBV3-1/TRBV3-2	TRBJ1-2	-	-	TGTGCCAGCAGCCAAGAGGTAGGGTTCTATGGCTACACCTTC	CASSQEVGFYGYTF
TRBV16	TRBJ1-6	-	-	TGTGCCAGCAGCCTTTCAATAACGGGTGGCTATAATTCACCCCTCCACTTT	CASSLSITGGYNSPLHF
TRBV19	TRBJ1-6	once	TRBD1	TGTGCCAGTAAAGCTCAGGGGGCCCTAAATTCACCCCTCCACTTT	CASKAQGALNSPLHF
TRBV4-2	TRBJ2-1	-	TRBD2	TGTGCCAGCAGCCAAGGCGGTAGCGGGGGGGTATACAATGAGCAGTTCTTC	CASSQGGSGGVYNEQFF
TRBV19	TRBJ1-2	-	-	TGTGCCAGTAGTCGACAGGTAAACGACTATGGCTACACCTTC	CASSRQVNDYGYTF
TRBV29-1	TRBJ2-1	once	TRBD2	TGTGGCGGGGGTACCAGGAATGAGCAGTTCTTC	CGGGTRNEQFF
TRBV7-8	TRBJ1-4	-	-	TGTGCCAGCAGCTCTTTACCTGAAAAACTGTTTTTT	CASSSLPEKLFF
TRBV2	TRBJ1-3	-	-	TGTGCCAGCAGCAGGGTGGGAAACACCATATATTTT	CASSRVGNTIYF
TRBV4-1	TRBJ2-5	-	-	TGCGCCAGCAGCCAAGATAGGTGGCAGGGACAGACCCAGTACTTC	CASSQDRWQGQTQYF
TRBV28	TRBJ1-5	few	-	TGTGCCAGCAGTTTCAATCAGCCCCAGCATTTT	CASSFNQPQHF
TRBV5-4	TRBJ2-7	-	-	TGTGCCAGCAGCTTGAGTCTAGGGGATTACGAGCAGTACTTC	CASSLSLGDYEQYF
TRBV7-2	TRBJ2-5	-	-	TGTGCCAGCAGCTTAGAATTGGGCTGGGTCATGGAGACCCAGTACTTC	CASSLELGWVMETQYF
TRBV6-5	TRBJ1-1	-	-	TGTGCCAGCAGAGGTGGCAGGGGTTGGAACACTGAAGCTTTCTTT	CASRGGRGWNTEAFF
TRBV4-3	TRBJ2-7	-	-	TGCGCCAGCAGCCAAGATATAGACCCTACCTACGAGCAGTACTTC	CASSQDIDPTYEQYF
TRBV6-4	TRBJ1-2	-	-	TGTGCCAGCAGTGACCCCAAACAGGGACGCTACACCTTC	CASSDPKQGRYTF
TRBV10-3	TRBJ1-2	-	TRBD1	TGTGCCATCAGTAACCGGGACAGGGGGCTCGGTAACTATGGCTACACCTTC	CAISNRDRGLGNYGYTF
TRBV7-6	TRBJ2-5	-	-	TGTGCCAGCAGCTTAGCCCCAGTTGGGGAGACCCAGTACTTC	CASSLAPVGETQYF
TRBV9	TRBJ2-6	-	-	TGTGCCAGCAGCGTAGCGGACTCTGGGGCCAACGTCCTGACTTTC	CASSVADSGANVLTF
TRBV30	TRBJ1-2	-	-	TGTGCCTGGCAAACCGGAGCAAAAATGAACTATGGCTACACCTTC	CAWQTGAKMNYGYTF
TRBV6-1	TRBJ2-2	-	-	TGTGCCAGCAGTGAAAAGAAGGAGCTGTTTTTT	CASSEKKELFF
TRBV10-3	TRBJ1-2	-	TRBD1	TGTGCCATCAGATTCACCGGGACAGGAAAACACTATGGCTACACCTTC	CAIRFTGTGKHYGYTF
TRBV2	TRBJ2-7	-	TRBD1	TGTGCCAGCAACAGGGGGCGCGCGAACTCCTACGAGCAGTACTTC	CASNRGRANSYEQYF
TRBV5-1	TRBJ1-1	-	-	TGCGCCAGCAGCGAGACAGTGAACACTGAAGCCTTCTTT	CASSETVNTEAFF
TRBV2	TRBJ1-2	-	-	TGTGCCAGCAGCGACAGTCCCGCGACCCCTCTCGGCTACACCTTC	CASSDSPATPLGYTF
TRBV4-3	TRBJ1-2	-	-	TGCGCCAGCAGCCAAGATATGGGGAACTATGGCTACACCTTC	CASSQDMGNYGYTF
TRBV10-3	TRBJ1-1	-	-	TGTGCCATCAGTGTTGGGGGCGGGAACACTGAAGCTTTCTTT	CAISVGGGNTEAFF